This T cell receptor (beta chain) is drawn from a study of OX40 agonist ivuxolimab in advanced cancers. Clones were read by immunoSEQ multiplex PCR, and TCRdb kept only the in-frame ones, dropping some. The sample yields approximately 89,000 clones, 91% seen once. Between the trimmed V and J ends, which lost 0 bases and 0 bases, there was a span of 9 bases. This CDR3 is 16 amino acids long. Per germline, CDR1 SGDLS and CDR2 YYNGEE. Findings of the study overall: No antigen was identified for the clonally expanded peripheral T cells. Near-lowest levels of clonal expansion characterized partial responders at 0.1-3.0 mg/kg. By week 6 at 0.1 to 3.0 mg/kg, blood CD4+ and CD8+ T cells had expanded clonally.

Cycle 7 day 1, cycle 4 day 1, and baseline were the timepoints at which blood was sampled. As for this clone: The antigen remains undetermined.

The clonotype comes from an adult with an advanced solid tumor such as melanoma, head and neck, liver or kidney cancer. This sample comprised CD4+ or CD8+ T cells sorted from blood, obtained in a trial of the OX40 agonist ivuxolimab. The chain carries TRBV9 and TRBJ2-2; D unresolved. For the CDR3, the DNA is TGTGCCAGCAGCGTAGCCGGGTCCCCGAACACCGGGGAGCTGTTTTTT. It translates to CASSVAGSPNTGELFF.